Listed here is a single T cell receptor beta chain. The target of this receptor is not known. No per-base quality is available; no much larger clone lies one base away. As encoded in the germline V gene, CDR1 is SGHTA while CDR2 is FQGTGA. Trimming leaves V shorter by 1 base and J shorter by 1 base, with the junction holding 5 bases beyond the gene matches. The CDR3 goes from the cysteine to the phenylalanine over 16 residues. The retained sequence is limited to the CDR3, 48 bases, with the frame set at the first base. TCR CDR3 regions were amplified from genomic DNA by multiplex PCR using the deep immunoSEQ assay. Extracted genomic DNA from each cell subset was distributed evenly across all wells of several immunoSEQ 96-well plates, and each plate was treated as a replicate. For sorted subsets, each replicate PCR was loaded with around 200 ng genomic DNA, equivalent to 30,000 or so T cell genomes. Purified libraries were quantified with a Qubit 3.0 fluorometer, sized on a Bioanalyzer 2100, and re-quantified with the KAPA Library Quantification kit. Every immunoSEQ 96-well plate was sequenced on a separate single-read 150-cycle Illumina NextSeq 550 flow cell. Per the source publication's procedure: The immunoSEQ output contained only junctional sequences without quality scores, so filtering could not match that applied to full-length reads. To assign V/J genes and CDR3, sequences were annotated against IMGT germline references using PyIR, a Python wrapper for IgBLAST v1.9. Any read was removed if the V/J assignment was weak (E-value above 1e-6), the CDR3 was missing, or the read contained stop codons, out-of-frame junctions, or ambiguous translated residues. A V3J clonotype was defined by an identical inferred V gene, J gene, and CDR3 amino acid sequence. To compute the percentage overlap between repertoires, the number of shared unique clonotypes was divided by the size of the smaller repertoire. Three approaches were used to assess repertoire richness: RTK rarefaction, the Chao1 estimator, and Recon v2.1 estimates of unobserved clonotypes. For all TCRbeta clonotypes obtained by the gDNA method from a handful of donors, generation probabilities were computed with OLGA. Held by TCRdb, this immuneACCESS table contains in-frame sequences only and omits some clones. Under half of the omission traces to an unresolved V gene where checked; the cause of the rest is unknown. V and J calls and clone size are copied from that table; D and trimming were computed from the DNA. The sample table records approximately 1,500,000 clones; around 97% of these occur just once. Clones ranked in the top ten supply roughly 1.2% of the sample.

The sample is drawn from a study of shared clonotypes between healthy human individuals (dated by TCRdb to 2020 to 2022). In terms of the full investigation: A couple of women and a few men aged 18 to 49 years were included in the cohort. Libraries were prepared and TCR repertoires were sequenced by different laboratories using diverse techniques, in order to increase sequencing depth and limit assay-specific biases. Per donor, three plates each were used for CD4 naive and CD4 memory, two for CD8 naive, and one for CD8 memory. Per donor, leukapheresis produced somewhere between about 0.94 and 10 billion PBMCs. To estimate repertoire size and how much clonotype sharing occurs between individuals, the study deeply sequenced the blood TCR repertoires of 5 or 6 healthy adults.

Points the paper makes about the study in general: Estimated clonotype richness was generally larger for naive than for memory subsets. Because the study included a small number of donors, the genetic and exposure-history diversity represented was limited. Compared with non-shared clonotypes, the clonotypes found in all four sorted-subset donors had higher generation probabilities. Incomplete sequencing was indicated by rarefaction of sorted-subset datasets, despite the large sequencing depth. Pairwise subsampling led to the expectation that sequencing depth would affect the degree of clonotype sharing among donors. Sampling was restricted to blood, and TCR repertoires in tissue are likely to differ from TCR repertoires in blood. When a few donors were compared, the shared fraction of clonotypes was about 5.4% for naive CD4, about 4% for naive CD8, more than 2% for memory CD4, and less than 0.45% for memory CD8.

The donors were healthy, HIV-negative adults with no recently reported acute infections or vaccinations. Every donor was a Caucasian adult residing in Nashville, Tennessee, USA. CD4+ T cells were enriched by magnetic negative selection; naive cells were then positively selected on CD45RA, and the negative fraction formed the memory subset. Blood was collected by leukapheresis, and PBMCs were isolated by Ficoll-Histopaque density gradient centrifugation and then cryopreserved in liquid nitrogen vapor phase. Analytical flow cytometry was used to check the purity and quantity of each magnetically sorted T cell population. Genomic DNA was isolated from every sorted fraction and measured by UV absorbance on a Nanodrop 2000c.

This TCR was recovered from a man between 25 and 39 years old in good health. Input material: naive CD4+ T cells sorted from blood. This specimen's cell subset or site label, per the study, means: CD45RA+ positively selected. The sequence is built from TRBV7-3 and TRBJ2-5; 8 of the junction bases match TRBD2. The base sequence is TGTGCCAGCAGCTTAATCCCGGGAGGGGCCCAAGAGACCCAGTACTTC. This encodes CASSLIPGGAQETQYF. Joined to the reference TRBV7-3 and TRBJ2-5 proteins, this CDR3 gives the full variable domain: GAGVSQTPSNKVTEKGKYVELRCDPISGHTALYWYRQSLGQGPEFLIYFQGTGAADDSGLPNDRFFAVRPEGSVSTLKIQRTERGDSAVYLCASSLIPGGAQETQYFGPGTRLLVL.